Sequencing of this TCR beta chain was carried out in a study of blood T cell repertoires in COVID-19. Study overall: Spain, Italy and the United States supplied samples that represented acute and convalescent COVID-19. From T cells, B-cell-depleted T cells, or PBMCs came the material, which was cDNA or gDNA.

Per the authors' pipeline: Reference gene primers were amplified, and this amplification served to estimate nucleated cell counts. Method: immunoSEQ multiplex PCR; TCRdb's copy keeps in-frame clones and lacks some. V and J calls and clone size are given by that table; D and trimming were obtained from the DNA. The table lists some 350,000 clones, 80% to 90% of them singletons. This CDR3 comprises 17 residues. Unmatched junction bases numbered 5, after V lost 1 base and J lost 4 bases. Germline V gene data show CDR1 as LGHDT and CDR2 as YNNKEL (reference sequence). Seattle patients were enrolled while actively infected and followed longitudinally.

The sequenced sample consisted of peripheral blood. This sequence originates from a woman aged 25 to 45 with COVID-19, enrolled during active disease. The chain recombines TRBV3-1 (or the pseudogene TRBV3-2) with TRBJ2-1, with 12 bases that match TRBD2. CDR3 residues: CASSQAETSGGYNEQFF. CDR3 DNA sequence: TGTGCCAGCAGCCAAGCCGAGACTAGCGGGGGATACAATGAGCAGTTCTTC.